Sequencing of this T cell receptor (beta chain) was carried out in a study of blood T cells in healthy people across ages. Primed by a sample-barcoded 5' primer and a J-beta primer mix, a second PCR proceeded for 7 to 11 cycles. TCRdb recomputed calls from the 5' RACE reads with MiXCR, one row per CDR3 protein. The table lists 1.5 million to 2 million distinct CDR3 sequences, around 50% of them singletons. This CDR3 comprises 16 residues. CDR1 is LGHDT and CDR2 is YNNKEL in the germline V gene (reference sequence). The material sequenced was blood. This chain connects TRBV3-1 to TRBJ2-4; 9 bases align to TRBD2. The J call may be in error: the DNA end matches TRBJ2-7 better. The clonotype comes from a woman between 35 and 50 years old in good health. Here the CDR3 reads CASSQEMKRGANEQYF. For the CDR3, the DNA is TGTGCCAGCAGCCAAGAGATGAAGCGGGGGGCCAACGAGCAGTACTTC.